This T cell receptor (beta chain) was captured in a study of CD4+ T cells in melanoma. Study-level points and caveats: A reported correlation linked neoantigen-specific CD4+ T cells to CD8+, macrophage and B cell function.

V lost 0 bases and J lost 2, with 13 bases in between. Germline CDR1 and CDR2: KGHSH and LQKENI. This CDR3 has 16 amino acids. Details on this clone: Its antigen remains unidentified.

Measured with immunoSEQ multiplex PCR; TCRdb has only the in-frame clones, and not every one. The repertoire consists of about 6,900 clones, with around 68% occurring once and the leading ten covering over 20%. The sequenced material came from cells from a culture (not recorded whether cultured in vitro). This clonotype was obtained from a human donor with melanoma. V usage is TRBV18 and J usage is TRBJ1-2; tentatively, D is TRBD1 (5 bases). Here the CDR3 reads CASSPPVPGLNYGYTF. The CDR3, as DNA: TGTGCCAGCTCACCACCTGTGCCGGGGCTGAACTATGGCTACACCTTC. Full variable domain (rest looked up from reference TRBV18 and TRBJ1-2): NAGVMQNPRHLVRRRGQEARLRCSPMKGHSHVYWYRQLPEEGLKFMVYLQKENIIDESGMPKERFSAEFPKEGPSILRIQQVVRGDSAAYFCASSPPVPGLNYGYTFGSGTRLTVV.